This T cell receptor beta chain was sequenced during a study of blood T cell repertoires in COVID-19. Study in general: Researchers got acute and convalescent COVID-19 samples from the United States, Italy and Spain. In each case, the material was cDNA or gDNA derived from T cells, B-cell-depleted T cells, or PBMCs.

As processed by the authors: Quantification of nucleated cells was approximated via reference gene primer amplification. Only in-frame clones appear in the TCRdb table, and some are missing; sequencing was by immunoSEQ multiplex PCR. The DNA gave D and trimming, while V, J and clone size come from that table. This table holds roughly 250,000 clones, about 83% found once. This clone was recorded a few times. The source material was peripheral blood. The sequence was obtained from a man aged 45 to 65 with acute or convalescent COVID-19.

The CDR3 here is CASSLDGAFNYGYTF. DNA for the CDR3: TGTGCCAGCAGCTTAGATGGGGCCTTTAACTATGGCTACACCTTC. The chain couples TRBV7-9 to TRBJ1-2; tentative D call: TRBD1 (5 bases). Trimming removed 1 base at V and 1 base at J, with 10 bases between. The germline gives CDR1 SEHNR, CDR2 FQNEAQ (reference sequence). This CDR3 has 15 amino acids.